The TCR beta chain described here comes from a study of blood T cell repertoires in COVID-19. Overall study: There were acute and convalescent COVID-19 samples, and they came from the United States, Italy and Spain. PBMCs, B-cell-depleted T cells, or T cells were the source of the cDNA or gDNA that made up the material.

V was cut by 6 bases and J by 5 bases, with 18 bases left in between. The CDR3 has 15 amino acids. The germline V gene has CDR1 SNHLY and CDR2 FYNNEI. Per the original data handling: Amplifying reference gene primers gave estimates of nucleated cell counts. Assay used: immunoSEQ multiplex PCR; TCRdb lists only in-frame clones, some missing. Clone size and the V and J calls come from that table; the DNA yielded D and trimming. The sample has roughly 100,000 clones; around 89% are singletons. Material for sequencing was peripheral blood. This chain joins TRBV2 and TRBJ2-3; D unclear. This TCR was recovered from a woman aged 55-69 years with acute or convalescent COVID-19. The CDR3, as DNA: TGTGCCAGCAGACCCGTCGGAGATCCCAGAGATACGCAGTATTTT. Its protein product is CASRPVGDPRDTQYF.